These T cell receptor beta chains were read from a single sample in a study of blood T cell repertoires in COVID-19. The assay was immunoSEQ multiplex PCR, and TCRdb's table has in-frame clones only and misses some. The sample holds 140,000 or so clones, about 88% seen once. Sequencing was carried out using peripheral blood. The receptors here all came from a human donor in a cohort sampled during active COVID-19. Both conserved end residues are trimmed from each CDR3. Each record gives: clone size, V gene, J gene, CDR3 protein. Not every row has a clone size; where given, it reads once, few, many or a size class.

size: .; V: TRBV30; J: TRBJ2-7; CDR3: AWSVGGGSYEQY
size: once; V: TRBV28; J: TRBJ2-3; CDR3: ASSPPPNTDTQY
size: .; V: TRBV6-5; J: TRBJ2-1; CDR3: ASSYSPAGAYEQF
size: .; V: TRBV5-6; J: TRBJ2-7; CDR3: ASSSLDESLYEQY
size: .; V: TRBV12-3/TRBV12-4; J: TRBJ2-1; CDR3: ASSLGRGEQF
size: .; V: TRBV27; J: TRBJ2-7; CDR3: ASSPVGGGRPYEQY
size: .; V: TRBV9; J: TRBJ2-3; CDR3: ASSESGLRTDTQY
size: once; V: TRBV7-2; J: TRBJ2-7; CDR3: ASSLGLAANEQY
size: .; V: TRBV6-1; J: TRBJ1-2; CDR3: ASSEGTGNYGYT
size: .; V: TRBV2; J: TRBJ2-3; CDR3: ASTAPPGLNTQY
size: .; V: TRBV5-6; J: TRBJ2-5; CDR3: ASSTGQGGSQY
size: .; V: TRBV5-1; J: TRBJ2-3; CDR3: ASSPLERGVDTQY
size: .; V: TRBV2; J: TRBJ1-4; CDR3: ASSRPGNREKLF
size: .; V: TRBV12-5; J: TRBJ2-1; CDR3: ASGLVNSPASEQF
size: .; V: TRBV7-9; J: TRBJ2-4; CDR3: ASSGTGTGVSTHMDIQY
size: once; V: TRBV19; J: TRBJ2-3; CDR3: ASSLIAGGTDTQY
size: .; V: TRBV7-2; J: TRBJ1-1; CDR3: ASSLGGGRNTEAF
size: .; V: TRBV28; J: TRBJ1-1; CDR3: ASSRTGPLNTEAF
size: .; V: TRBV2; J: TRBJ1-1; CDR3: ASSGDTLNTEAF
size: .; V: TRBV18; J: TRBJ1-2; CDR3: ASSPLGGTGVHGYT
size: .; V: TRBV28; J: TRBJ1-2; CDR3: ASSFKSGQGLNYGYT
size: .; V: TRBV18; J: TRBJ2-7; CDR3: ASSPGRMGNSYEQY
size: .; V: TRBV28; J: TRBJ2-2; CDR3: ASGRTNTGELF
size: .; V: TRBV15; J: TRBJ1-6; CDR3: ATSRDGQGNSPLH
size: .; V: TRBV30; J: TRBJ1-1; CDR3: AWSDGLNTEAF
size: .; V: TRBV4-1; J: TRBJ2-5; CDR3: ASSPEGAEETQY
size: .; V: TRBV29-1; J: TRBJ2-3; CDR3: SVEGGGLASTDTQY
size: .; V: TRBV2; J: TRBJ2-3; CDR3: ASRTGTSGGVSTDTQY
size: once; V: TRBV7-3; J: TRBJ2-1; CDR3: ASSSGGVNEQF
size: .; V: TRBV27; J: TRBJ2-6; CDR3: ASSFWRAGLGQARSGANVLT
size: .; V: TRBV7-9; J: TRBJ2-2; CDR3: ASSYRLGAVAGELF
size: .; V: TRBV27; J: TRBJ2-7; CDR3: ASSLTATYEQY
size: .; V: TRBV18; J: TRBJ2-1; CDR3: ASSPVPSGGRDEQF
size: .; V: TRBV29-1; J: TRBJ1-1; CDR3: SVPGGSDTEAF
size: .; V: TRBV7-8; J: TRBJ2-3; CDR3: ASSPSGGAYDTQY
size: .; V: TRBV7-9; J: TRBJ2-7; CDR3: ASSLGFPGPSYEQY
size: few; V: TRBV28; J: TRBJ1-2; CDR3: AAQGASTNYGYT
size: .; V: TRBV7-9; J: TRBJ2-1; CDR3: ASSPGGGGAWNEQF
size: .; V: TRBV5-1; J: TRBJ2-3; CDR3: ASSLVLAGGADTQY
size: .; V: TRBV3-1/TRBV3-2; J: TRBJ1-1; CDR3: ASSQEGRGSAF
size: .; V: TRBV19; J: TRBJ2-2; CDR3: ASSLGRGKGMTGELF
size: once; V: TRBV25-1; J: TRBJ2-7; CDR3: ASTRTGSSYEQY
size: .; V: TRBV3-1/TRBV3-2; J: TRBJ2-6; CDR3: ASSQDGGPNVLT
size: once; V: TRBV5-4; J: TRBJ2-7; CDR3: ASSYTTSEQY
size: .; V: TRBV28; J: TRBJ1-6; CDR3: ASSPGQPTPSPLH
size: .; V: TRBV7-3; J: TRBJ1-1; CDR3: ASSPDRGSAEAF